The 27 T cell receptor beta chains in this list originate from one sample, sequenced in a study of Graves' ophthalmopathy and Graves' hyperthyroidism. The study amplified TCR beta CDR3 regions using RNA transcripts. RT-PCR with HTBI primers came first, then second-round multiplex PCR. MiXCR, run by TCRdb on the multiplex PCR reads, gives a single entry per CDR3 protein. The sample comprises about 480,000 distinct CDR3 sequences, about 15% of which are singletons, and roughly 10% rests with the top ten. The sample was blood. These receptors were obtained from a woman aged 25 to 39 with Graves' ophthalmopathy.

The sample holds many counts of this clonotype. The chain couples TRBV29-1 to TRBJ1-2; D gene uncertain. There are 8 residues in the CDR3. The V and J ends lost 7 bases and 10 bases respectively, with 7 bases between them. The germline CDR1 and CDR2 sequences are SQVTM and ANQGSEA. CDR3 sequence reads: CSGGSYTF. The DNA for the CDR3 is TGCAGCGGCGGATCCTACACCTTC. The whole variable domain, remainder taken from reference TRBV29-1 and TRBJ1-2, is SAVISQKPSRDICQRGTSLTIQCQVDSQVTMMFWYRQQPGQSLTLIATANQGSEATYESGFVIDKFPISRPNLTFSTLTVSNMSPEDSSIYLCSGGSYTFGSGTRLTVV.

This clonotype was counted between two and nine times. The germline gene is not matched at one end of the junction; a read error may be the cause. The chain carries TRBV5-1 and TRBJ2-4; perhaps TRBD1 as D (5 bases). CDR3 length: 14 amino acids. In germline, CDR1 is SGHRS, CDR2 YFSETQ. The CDR3 nucleotides read TGCGCCAGCAGCTTGGGGCAGGGTAGAAACATTAAGTACTTC. It encodes CASSLGQGRNIKYF.

This clonotype was counted at least ten times. The chain has TRBV12-3 or TRBV12-4 and TRBJ1-2; 7 bases line up with TRBD1. V gave up 6 bases and J gave up 1 base; unmatched junction bases: 11. CDR3 size: 16 residues. CDR3 sequence reads: CASSRDRVHYNYGYTF. Here the CDR3 DNA reads TGTGCCAGCAGCCGCGACAGGGTTCACTATAACTATGGCTACACCTTC.

There are many counts of this clonotype. The chain is built from TRBV5-1 and TRBJ2-7, with D tentatively TRBD1 (6 bases). Trimming took 2 bases from V and 3 from J, leaving 15 bases between them. Germline CDR1 and CDR2: SGHRS and YFSETQ. This CDR3 comprises 15 residues. The CDR3 bases are TGCGCCAGCAGCTTAACACAGGGTGGGGGCTACGAGCAGTACTTC. This gives the protein CASSLTQGGGYEQYF.

The table lists this clonotype with many counts. The chain combines TRBV6-2 or TRBV6-3 with TRBJ1-5; the match to TRBD1 covers 8 bases. CDR1 is MNHEY and CDR2 is SVGEGT in the germline V gene. There are 16 residues in the CDR3. V gave up 7 bases and J gave up 0 bases; unmatched junction bases: 8. This chain's CDR3 is CASKQTGQGSNQPQHF. The CDR3 DNA sequence: TGTGCCAGCAAGCAAACAGGACAGGGTAGCAATCAGCCCCAGCATTTT.

This clonotype was counted at least ten times. V and J are TRBV10-1 and TRBJ2-7; TRBD2 matches 8 bases. Germline assignment: CDR1 WNHNN and CDR2 SYGVQD (reference sequence). Trimming at V came to 6 bases and at J to 0 bases, leaving 10 bases not matched to a gene. The CDR3 runs 16 residues. CDR3 sequence reads: CASRPSGTSPSYEQYF. As DNA, the CDR3 is TGCGCCAGCAGGCCTAGTGGGACTAGTCCCTCCTACGAGCAGTACTTC.

This clonotype was seen ten or more times. This chain uses TRBV10-2 with TRBJ1-2; D is perhaps TRBD1 (5 bases). V dropped 2 bases and J dropped 4 bases, with 20 bases sitting between them. Germline V gene sequence: CDR1 WSHSY, CDR2 SAAADI. The CDR3 length is 17 residues. In DNA form, the CDR3 reads TGCGCCAGCAGTGAGCCCGGGGGAAGGGCGACCCTCTATGGCTACACCTTC. Protein: CASSEPGGRATLYGYTF.

This clonotype was found many times. The chain uses TRBV7-2 and TRBJ2-7; 13 positions match TRBD2. The CDR3 consists of 14 residues. V gave up 5 bases and J gave up 6 bases; unmatched junction bases: 4. The germline gives CDR1 SGHTA, CDR2 FQGNSA. The CDR3 DNA reads as TGTGCCAGCAGCAGACTAGCGGGAGGCTCCGAGCAGTACTTC. Protein: CASSRLAGGSEQYF.

On this clonotype: This may be a read error, as it is one base from a much larger clone. The gene calls are TRBV4-2 and TRBJ2-5; 8 bases are shared with TRBD1. Germline V lookup: CDR1 LGHNA, CDR2 YNFKEQ. The CDR3 has 16 amino acids. The CDR3 region has the DNA TGTGCCATCAGCCAAGAATTACAGGGGGGACGGGAGACCCAGTACTTC. As protein: CAISQELQGGRETQYF.

This clonotype was counted at least ten times. V usage is TRBV4-1 and J usage is TRBJ2-7; D might be TRBD1 or TRBD2, each matching 5 bases. Trimming removed 3 bases from V and 2 bases from J, with 8 bases in between. The CDR3 is made up of 13 amino acids. The germline CDR1 and CDR2 sequences are MGHRA and YSYEKL. In DNA form, the CDR3 reads TGCGCCAGCAGCCAGCAGGGAGCCTACGAGCAGTACTTC. This codes for CASSQQGAYEQYF.

This clonotype was seen ten or more times. The gene calls are TRBV12-3 or TRBV12-4 and TRBJ2-5; 7 positions match TRBD1. The CDR3 runs 13 residues. V lost 5 bases, J lost 5 bases, and 5 bases stayed unmatched. CDR3 nucleotides: TGTGCCAGCAGTACAGGGGTTGGGGAGACCCAGTACTTC. The encoded protein is CASSTGVGETQYF.

This clonotype was seen at least ten times. The chain's CDR3 is CASSLERFLNTGELFF. The DNA for the CDR3 is TGTGCCAGCAGTTTAGAGAGGTTCCTAAACACCGGGGAGCTGTTTTTT. J is TRBJ2-2 and V is TRBV12-3 or TRBV12-4; D is undetermined. V was cut by 1 base and J by 2 bases, with 11 bases left in between. The CDR3 has 16 amino acids.

This clonotype was detected many times. A much larger clone lies one base from this, so it may be a read error. The J gene is TRBJ1-1, the V gene TRBV6-5; unclear D gene. This CDR3 comprises 14 residues. Looked up from germline, CDR1 is MNHEY and CDR2 is SVGAGI. The CDR3 DNA follows: TGTGCCGGCAGTTACTCAAGGGTGAACACTGAAGCTTTCTTT. Protein: CAGSYSRVNTEAFF.

Turning to this clonotype: A read error may explain this, as a much larger clone is one base away. V usage is TRBV6-1 and J usage is TRBJ1-1; no reliable D call. This CDR3 comprises 15 residues. The V gene lost 6 bases and the J gene lost 7 bases, with 21 bases spanning the gap. In germline, CDR1 is MNHNS, CDR2 SASEGT. CDR3 region: CASRSPHYCPGEAFF. Here the CDR3 DNA reads TGTGCCAGCAGGTCCCCCCACTATTGCCCAGGTGAAGCTTTCTTT.

This clonotype was observed many times. The V and J genes are TRBV9 and TRBJ1-5, with 10 positions matching TRBD1. The trim removed 3 bases at V and 3 bases at J, leaving 3 bases unmatched. The CDR3 sequence is 15 residues long. CDR1 and CDR2 (germline): SGDLS, YYNGEE. DNA of the CDR3: TGTGCCAGCAGCGCCGGGACAGGGGCCAATCAGCCCCAGCATTTT. Amino acid sequence: CASSAGTGANQPQHF.

This clonotype was recorded at least ten times. The chain carries TRBV6-1 and TRBJ2-7; 10 bases agree with TRBD1. Trimming removed 2 bases from V and 3 bases from J; junction bases left unmatched: 4. The CDR3 consists of 15 residues. CDR1 MNHNS and CDR2 SASEGT come from the germline V gene. The CDR3 loop is CASSETRTGGYEQYF. The DNA of the CDR3 is TGTGCCAGCAGTGAAACCCGGACAGGGGGCTACGAGCAGTACTTC.

There are a few counts of this clonotype. The chain couples TRBV5-1 to TRBJ2-1, with 11 bases matching TRBD1. Germline V lookup: CDR1 SGHRS, CDR2 YFSETQ. With 4 bases clipped from V and 5 bases from J, the junction kept 5 bases outside the gene matches. The CDR3 sequence is 15 residues long. The CDR3 nucleotides are TGCGCCAGCAGCACAGGGACAGGGGGTAACAATGAGCAGTTCTTC. Its protein product is CASSTGTGGNNEQFF.

This clonotype was seen repeatedly, ten times or more. The chain links TRBV3-1 to TRBJ2-4; D remains unclear. This CDR3 has 14 residues. Looked up from germline, CDR1 is LGHDT and CDR2 is YNNKEL (reference sequence). Trimming took off 1 base at V and 2 bases at J, with 6 bases between the two ends. CDR3 in DNA: TGTGCCAGCAGCCAAGTCTACCCCAAAAACATTCAGTACTTC. It codes for CASSQVYPKNIQYF.

At least ten counts were recorded for this clonotype. The chain has TRBV5-1 and TRBJ1-1, with 8 bases aligning to TRBD1. The V and J ends lost 4 bases and 2 bases, in that order; junction bases with no gene match: 10. From germline, CDR1 is SGHRS and CDR2 YFSETQ. The CDR3 runs to 16 residues. The CDR3 coding sequence is TGCGCCAGCAGCGGGACAGGCCGAGATATAAACACTGAAGCTTTCTTT. It translates to CASSGTGRDINTEAFF.

This clonotype was counted ten times or more. J is TRBJ2-7 and V is TRBV12-3 or TRBV12-4, with D tentatively TRBD1 (5 bases). V lost 4 bases and J 3 bases, leaving 10 bases between the germline ends. The CDR3 totals 13 residues. CDR3 nucleotide sequence: TGTGCCAGCAGTTGGGCCGACAGCTACGAGCAGTACTTC. It specifies CASSWADSYEQYF.

In this sample, this clonotype turned up many times. CDR3 loop: CASTLFTTVWQGDSEAFF. The CDR3 region has the DNA TGTGCCAGCACCTTATTCACCACCGTGTGGCAGGGGGATTCTGAAGCTTTCTTT. V gene TRBV6-2 or TRBV6-3 combines with J gene TRBJ1-1; the match to TRBD1 covers 7 bases. Germline V CDR1 and CDR2: MNHEY, SVGEGT. J was trimmed by 6 bases and V by 7 bases; bases with no gene match: 23. This CDR3 region has 18 residues.

This clonotype was counted many times. The V gene is TRBV20-1, the J gene TRBJ1-2, with D possibly matching TRBD1 (5 bases). In germline, CDR1 is DFQATT, CDR2 SNEGSKA (reference sequence). This CDR3 contains 11 residues. V gave up 6 bases and J gave up 4 bases, with 9 bases separating them. The CDR3 region is CSAGESYGYTF. The CDR3 nucleotides read TGCAGTGCGGGGGAGAGCTATGGCTACACCTTC.

As to this clonotype: Mismatch with germline at one junction end may stem from a read error. The rearrangement uses TRBV30 and TRBJ2-4; TRBD1 matches 7 bases. The CDR3 loop spans 15 amino acids. Germline CDR1 GTSNPN, CDR2 SVGIG (reference sequence). The CDR3 nucleotides are TGTGCCTGGAGTTCGGGACAGAGCCCCAAAAACATTAAGTACTTC. This gives the protein CAWSSGQSPKNIKYF.

This clonotype was recorded at least ten times. V usage is TRBV7-9 and J usage is TRBJ1-6, with D possibly being TRBD1 (6 bases). V was shortened by 3 bases and J by 7 bases, with 7 bases between the two germline ends. Germline assignment: CDR1 SEHNR and CDR2 FQNEAQ (reference sequence). The CDR3 is 13 amino acids. The CDR3 nucleotides read TGTGCCAGCAGCTTCCAGGGGAATTCACCCCTCCACTTT. This translates into CASSFQGNSPLHF.

This clonotype turned up a few times. Written as DNA, the CDR3 is TGTGCCAGCACCCTTGGGGGAGACAGTTACGAGGGCTACACCTTC. This codes for CASTLGGDSYEGYTF. The genes are TRBV7-9 and TRBJ1-2, with D perhaps matching TRBD1 (5 bases). Germline CDR1 and CDR2: SEHNR and FQNEAQ (reference sequence). Deletions cut 7 bases from V and 8 bases from J, with 23 bases between. This CDR3 is 15 amino acids long.

This clonotype was counted many times. V gene TRBV6-4 combines with J gene TRBJ1-1; a possible D gene is TRBD1 (5 bases). Looked up from germline, CDR1 is MRHNA and CDR2 is SNTAGT. V was trimmed by 5 bases and J by 3 bases, leaving 25 bases between them. The CDR3 totals 18 residues. The CDR3 bases are TGTGCCAGCAGTACGCTAACCGCTACTAACCTGGGGGACACTGAAGCTTTCTTT. It yields the protein CASSTLTATNLGDTEAFF.

This clonotype was seen repeatedly, ten times or more. The chain has TRBV5-5 and TRBJ2-7; 7 bases line up with TRBD1. The junction had 12 bases not matched to a gene; V was cut back by 6 bases and J by 3 bases. Per the germline V gene, CDR1 is SGHKS and CDR2 is YYEKEE (reference sequence). The CDR3 runs to 15 residues. CDR3 nucleotide sequence: TGTGCCAGCACCCGAGAACCACAGGGGAGCTACGAGCAGTACTTC. It translates to CASTREPQGSYEQYF.